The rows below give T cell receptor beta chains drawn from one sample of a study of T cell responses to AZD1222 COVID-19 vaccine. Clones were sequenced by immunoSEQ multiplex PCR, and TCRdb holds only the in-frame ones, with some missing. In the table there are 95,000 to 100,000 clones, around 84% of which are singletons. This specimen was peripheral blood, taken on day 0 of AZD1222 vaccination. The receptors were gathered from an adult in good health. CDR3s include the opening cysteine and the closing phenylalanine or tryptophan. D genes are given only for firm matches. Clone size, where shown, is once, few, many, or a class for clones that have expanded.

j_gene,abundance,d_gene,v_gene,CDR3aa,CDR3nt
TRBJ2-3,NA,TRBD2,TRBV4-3,CASSQATSGSPTDTQYF,TGCGCCAGCAGCCAAGCGACTAGCGGGAGCCCCACAGATACGCAGTATTTT
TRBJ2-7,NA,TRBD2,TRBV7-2,CASSLTSGSYEQYF,TGTGCCAGCAGCTTGACTAGCGGCTCCTACGAGCAGTACTTC
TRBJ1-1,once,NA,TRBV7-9,CASSLVEGLNTEAFF,TGTGCCAGCAGCTTAGTAGAGGGTTTGAACACTGAAGCTTTCTTT
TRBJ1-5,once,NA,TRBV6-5,CASGGWTLSNQPQHF,TGTGCCAGCGGGGGATGGACCCTCTCCAATCAGCCCCAGCATTTT
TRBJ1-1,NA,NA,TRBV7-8,CASSLRGNTEAFF,TGTGCCAGCAGCTTGAGGGGTAACACTGAAGCTTTCTTT
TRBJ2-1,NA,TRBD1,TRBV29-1,CSAPGQGSNEQFF,TGCAGCGCCCCCGGACAGGGGAGCAATGAGCAGTTCTTC
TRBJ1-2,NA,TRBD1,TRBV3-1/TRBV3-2,CASSPRDRGRFYYGYTF,TGTGCCAGCAGCCCCCGGGACAGGGGGCGCTTTTACTATGGCTACACCTTC
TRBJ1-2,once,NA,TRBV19,CASSIDRESGYTF,TGTGCCAGTAGTATAGATCGGGAGTCTGGCTACACCTTC
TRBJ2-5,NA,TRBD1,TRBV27,CASSYAPQVRGETQYF,TGTGCCAGCAGCTACGCTCCACAGGTCAGGGGGGAGACCCAGTACTTC
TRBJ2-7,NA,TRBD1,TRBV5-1,CASSPTGDRGSDEQYF,TGCGCCAGCAGCCCAACTGGAGACAGGGGTTCTGACGAGCAGTACTTC
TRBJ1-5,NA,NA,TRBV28,CASSFGQINQPQHF,TGTGCCAGCAGTTTTGGACAGATCAATCAGCCCCAGCATTTT
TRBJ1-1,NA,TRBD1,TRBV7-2,CASSKRDRDEAFF,TGTGCCAGCAGCAAAAGGGACAGGGACGAAGCTTTCTTT
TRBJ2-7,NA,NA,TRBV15,CATSTDQTGYEQYF,TGTGCCACCAGCACTGACCAGACAGGCTACGAGCAGTACTTC
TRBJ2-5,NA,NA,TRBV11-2,CASSPNSGTQETQYF,TGTGCCAGCAGCCCCAATTCGGGGACTCAAGAGACCCAGTACTTC
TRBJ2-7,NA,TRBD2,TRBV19,CASSPLGGSSYEQYF,TGTGCCAGTAGTCCCCTGGGCGGGAGCTCCTACGAGCAGTACTTC
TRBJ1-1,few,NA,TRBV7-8,CASSLDRRSEAFF,TGTGCCAGCAGCCTGGACCGCAGATCTGAAGCTTTCTTT
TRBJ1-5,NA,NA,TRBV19,CASSIERNQPQHF,TGTGCCAGTAGTATAGAAAGGAATCAGCCCCAGCATTTT
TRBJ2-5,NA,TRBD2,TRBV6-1,CASYKGSGMETQYF,TGTGCCAGCTATAAGGGTAGCGGGATGGAGACCCAGTACTTC
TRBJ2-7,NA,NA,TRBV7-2,CASSLNSAGLAWQYF,TGTGCCAGCAGCTTAAACAGTGCAGGGTTAGCGTGGCAGTACTTC
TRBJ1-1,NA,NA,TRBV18,CASSEDRNTEAFF,TGTGCCAGCTCAGAGGACAGGAACACTGAAGCTTTCTTT
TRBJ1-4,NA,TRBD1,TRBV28,CASSGNQGGNEKLFF,TGTGCCAGCAGTGGGAACCAGGGGGGGAATGAAAAACTGTTTTTT
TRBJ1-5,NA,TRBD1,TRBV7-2,CASSLAGRGSSQPQHF,TGTGCCAGCAGCTTAGCGGGCAGGGGGAGCTCTCAGCCCCAGCATTTT
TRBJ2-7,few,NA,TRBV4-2,CASSQDPWRDNSYEQYF,TGTGCCAGCAGCCAAGATCCATGGCGGGACAACTCCTACGAGCAGTACTTC
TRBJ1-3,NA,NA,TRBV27,CASSYSISGNTIYF,TGTGCCAGCAGCTATTCTATTTCTGGAAACACCATATATTTT
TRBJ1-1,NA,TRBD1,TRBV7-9,CASSRGTGGTEAFF,TGTGCCAGCAGCCGAGGGACAGGGGGGACTGAAGCTTTCTTT
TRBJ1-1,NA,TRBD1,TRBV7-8,CASSLKWTGDTEAFF,TGTGCCAGCAGCTTAAAGTGGACAGGGGACACTGAAGCTTTCTTT
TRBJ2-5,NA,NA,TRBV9,CASRKSGNRVETQYF,TGTGCCAGCAGGAAGAGTGGGAACAGGGTTGAGACCCAGTACTTC